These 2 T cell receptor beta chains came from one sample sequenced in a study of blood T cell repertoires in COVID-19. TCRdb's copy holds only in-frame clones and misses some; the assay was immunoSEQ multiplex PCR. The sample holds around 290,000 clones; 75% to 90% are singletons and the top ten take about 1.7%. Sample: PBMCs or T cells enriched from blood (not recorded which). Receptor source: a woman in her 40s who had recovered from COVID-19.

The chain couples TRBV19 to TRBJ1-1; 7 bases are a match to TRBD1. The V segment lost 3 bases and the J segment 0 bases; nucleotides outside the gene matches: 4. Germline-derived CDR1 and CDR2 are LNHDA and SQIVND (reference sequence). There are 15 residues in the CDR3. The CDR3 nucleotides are TGTGCCAGTAGTATCCGGACAGGCCTGAACACTGAAGCTTTCTTT. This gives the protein CASSIRTGLNTEAFF.

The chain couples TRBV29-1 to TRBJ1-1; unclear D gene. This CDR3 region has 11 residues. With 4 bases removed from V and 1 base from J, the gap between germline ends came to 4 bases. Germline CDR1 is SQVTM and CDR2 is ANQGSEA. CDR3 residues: CSVGRNTEAFF. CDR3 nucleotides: TGCAGCGTTGGGAGGAACACTGAAGCTTTCTTT.